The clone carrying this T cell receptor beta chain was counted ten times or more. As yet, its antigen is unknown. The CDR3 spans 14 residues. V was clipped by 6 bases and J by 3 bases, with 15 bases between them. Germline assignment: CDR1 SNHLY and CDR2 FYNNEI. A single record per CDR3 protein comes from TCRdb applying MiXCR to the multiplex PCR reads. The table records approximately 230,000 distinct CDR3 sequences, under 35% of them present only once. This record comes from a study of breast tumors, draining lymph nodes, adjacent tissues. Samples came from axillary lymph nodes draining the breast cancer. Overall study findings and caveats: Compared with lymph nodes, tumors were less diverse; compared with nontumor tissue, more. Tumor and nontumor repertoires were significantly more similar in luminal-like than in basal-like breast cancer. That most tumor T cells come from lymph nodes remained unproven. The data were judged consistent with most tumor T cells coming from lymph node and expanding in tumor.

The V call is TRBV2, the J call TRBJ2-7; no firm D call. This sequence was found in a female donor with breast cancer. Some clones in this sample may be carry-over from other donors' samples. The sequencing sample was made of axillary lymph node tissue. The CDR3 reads CASSVLGPSYEQYF. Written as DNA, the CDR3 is TGTGCCAGCAGCGTGCTCGGGCCGAGCTACGAGCAGTACTTC. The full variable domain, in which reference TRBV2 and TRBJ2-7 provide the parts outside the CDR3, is EPEVTQTPSHQVTQMGQEVILRCVPISNHLYFYWYRQILGQKVEFLVSFYNNEISEKSEIFDDQFSVERPDGSNFTLKIRSTKLEDSAMYFCASSVLGPSYEQYFGPGTRLTVT.